These T cell receptor beta chains were read from a single sample in a study of shared clonotypes between healthy human individuals. Generated by immunoSEQ multiplex PCR, the TCRdb table keeps only in-frame clones and is missing some. The table lists over 850,000 clones, 75% to 80% of them singletons. The sequenced material came from memory CD4+ T cells from PBMCs. These receptors came from a man aged 18 to 29 in good health. Some clones in this sample may be carry-over from other donors' samples. Each CDR3 is given with its conserved first and last residue. Fields, in order: V gene, J gene, CDR3 protein.

>TRBV7-8|TRBJ2-4
CASSPGLGTLAKNIQYF
>TRBV5-1|TRBJ2-7
CASSFSPTSSYEQYF
>TRBV14|TRBJ2-7
CASSQGYLWEGTYEQYF
>TRBV7-3|TRBJ2-2
CASSLAPVVGELFF
>TRBV28|TRBJ1-2
CASSLSAGNLFYGYTF
>TRBV4-2|TRBJ2-1
CASSTTSGLYNEQFF
>TRBV5-5|TRBJ1-4
CASSPNGQDNEKLFF
>TRBV27|TRBJ1-4
CASSSWTGGIQKLFF
>TRBV28|TRBJ2-2
CASSISRDRGTGELFF
>TRBV4-3|TRBJ1-3
CASSRLASSGNTIYF
>TRBV5-5|TRBJ1-1
CASRVRGAGSGTEAFF
>TRBV29-1|TRBJ2-7
CSVRQGGSYEQYF
>TRBV27|TRBJ2-1
CASSLLGRGAYNEQFF
>TRBV27|TRBJ1-3
CASSLGLGTDTIYF
>TRBV14|TRBJ2-7
CASSQDVVPGLAVSYEQYF
>TRBV6-1|TRBJ2-7
CASSVMTGPNYEQYF
>TRBV5-6|TRBJ2-7
CASSLGLAGVSEQYF
>TRBV5-1|TRBJ1-1
CASSLGQGAPEAFF
>TRBV7-2|TRBJ2-1
CASSLAHRYNEQFF
>TRBV2|TRBJ1-1
CASRPQGAVGGGAFF
>TRBV28|TRBJ1-5
CASSLGVRVDQPQHF
>TRBV5-6|TRBJ2-7
CASSLFSATSYEQYF
>TRBV19|TRBJ1-2
CASNPPGPADGYTF
>TRBV2|TRBJ1-1
CASRDSNTEAFF
>TRBV28|TRBJ1-1
CASSPRTGWNTEAFF
>TRBV4-3|TRBJ1-1
CASSQDGRGRSMNTEAFF
>TRBV14|TRBJ2-1
CASSQDEWRAEQFF
>TRBV19|TRBJ2-6
CASIGTSGANVLTF
>TRBV18|TRBJ2-7
CASSPVAGRAPGSYEQYF
>TRBV5-4|TRBJ2-7
CASSFRGASYEQYF
>TRBV10-2|TRBJ1-4
CASSDRGYNEKLFF
>TRBV30|TRBJ2-1
CAWSVLRVQFF
>TRBV7-3|TRBJ1-5
CASSLTGGTPQHF
>TRBV28|TRBJ2-7
CASSRPSQTYEQYF
>TRBV27|TRBJ1-5
CASKDLGRGNQPQHF
>TRBV5-1|TRBJ2-1
CASSSLVAGKDYNEQFF
>TRBV29-1|TRBJ2-1
CSGKQGNEQFF
>TRBV28|TRBJ2-3
CASPPRAGETTDTQYF
>TRBV5-1|TRBJ2-1
CASSLDRRNNEQFF
>TRBV9|TRBJ2-5
CASSVPMEPGETQYF
>TRBV11-2|TRBJ2-3
CASSPLAGFSTDTQYF
>TRBV25-1|TRBJ1-1
CASSDPGAGNTEAFF
>TRBV4-3|TRBJ1-3
CASSQEQTRDGNTIYF
>TRBV2|TRBJ2-1
CASSQAPGNEQFF
>TRBV4-1|TRBJ2-2
CASSRQETGGELFF